The 2 T cell receptor beta chains listed next were all sequenced from one sample in a study of identical twins (dated by TCRdb to the mid-2010s). Preparation of the library involved 5' RACE. Sequencing relied on an Illumina HiSeq 2000. The public reads were run again by TCRdb, first through fastp at Q25 and then through MiXCR, and only productive beta chains were kept. Records with the same CDR3 protein are collapsed into one entry carrying the most frequent genes and DNA. A total of 250,000 or so distinct CDR3 sequences appear in this sample, about 8.3% of them only once. The ten biggest clones cover less than 4% of the sample. Separately, the same data were catalogued under a study of yellow fever vaccine responses in identical twins.

The material sequenced was CD8+ T cells sorted from blood. The receptors come from a woman aged 18-35 years in good health.

This clonotype showed up just a few times. The chain carries TRBV15 and TRBJ2-5; D unclear. Trimming removed 1 base from V and 1 base from J, with 10 bases in between. The germline V gene has CDR1 LNHNV and CDR2 YYDKDF (reference sequence). The CDR3 runs to 15 residues. Written as DNA, the CDR3 is TGTGCCACCAGCAGAGGTGGGAAAAGCCAAGAGACCCAGTACTTC. Encoded protein: CATSRGGKSQETQYF.

This clonotype has just a few counts. The V gene is TRBV9, the J gene TRBJ1-6, with 9 bases identical to TRBD1. Germline V lookup: CDR1 SGDLS, CDR2 YYNGEE. The CDR3 is 16 amino acids. The trim removed 0 bases at V and 7 bases at J, leaving 5 bases unmatched. As DNA, the CDR3 is TGTGCCAGCAGCGTAGACAGGGGGCTTGGGAATTCACCCCTCCACTTT. This sequence encodes CASSVDRGLGNSPLHF.